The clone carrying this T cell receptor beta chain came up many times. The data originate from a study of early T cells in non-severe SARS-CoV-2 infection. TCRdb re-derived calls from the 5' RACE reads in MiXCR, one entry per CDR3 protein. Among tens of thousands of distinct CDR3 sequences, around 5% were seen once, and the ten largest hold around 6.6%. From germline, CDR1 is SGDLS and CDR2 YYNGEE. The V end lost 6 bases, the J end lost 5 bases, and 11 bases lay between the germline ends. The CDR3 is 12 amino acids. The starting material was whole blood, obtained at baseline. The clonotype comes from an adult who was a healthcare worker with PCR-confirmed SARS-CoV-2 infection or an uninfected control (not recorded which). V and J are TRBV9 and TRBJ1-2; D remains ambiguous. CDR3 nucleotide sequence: TGTGCCAGCAATACACACGGATATGGCTACACCTTC. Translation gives CASNTHGYGYTF.